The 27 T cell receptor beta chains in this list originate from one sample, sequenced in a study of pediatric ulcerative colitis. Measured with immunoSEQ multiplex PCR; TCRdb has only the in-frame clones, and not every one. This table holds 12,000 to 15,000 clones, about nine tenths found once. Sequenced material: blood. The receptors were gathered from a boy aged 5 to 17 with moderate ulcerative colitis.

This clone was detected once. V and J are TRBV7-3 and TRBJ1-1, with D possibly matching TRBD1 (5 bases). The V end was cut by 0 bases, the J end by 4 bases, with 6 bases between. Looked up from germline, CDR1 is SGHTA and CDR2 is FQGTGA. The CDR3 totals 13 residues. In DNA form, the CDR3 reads TGTGCCAGCAGCTTAACCGACAGCACTGAAGCTTTCTTT. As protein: CASSLTDSTEAFF.

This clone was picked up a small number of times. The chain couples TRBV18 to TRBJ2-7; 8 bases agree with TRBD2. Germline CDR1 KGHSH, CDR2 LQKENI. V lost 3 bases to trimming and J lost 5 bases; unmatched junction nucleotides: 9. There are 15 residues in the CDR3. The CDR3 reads CASSPPGLGAHEQYF. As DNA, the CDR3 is TGTGCCAGCTCACCGCCGGGACTAGGGGCCCACGAGCAGTACTTC.

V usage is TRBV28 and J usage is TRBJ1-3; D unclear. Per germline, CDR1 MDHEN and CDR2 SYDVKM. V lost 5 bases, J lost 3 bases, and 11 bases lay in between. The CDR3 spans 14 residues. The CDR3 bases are TGTGCCAGCAGTCCCAGCGGTTATGGAAACACCATATATTTT. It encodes CASSPSGYGNTIYF. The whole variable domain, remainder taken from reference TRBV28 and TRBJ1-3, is DVKVTQSSRYLVKRTGEKVFLECVQDMDHENMFWYRQDPGLGLRLIYFSYDVKMKEKGDIPEGYSVSREKKERFSLILESASTNQTSMYLCASSPSGYGNTIYFGEGSWLTVV.

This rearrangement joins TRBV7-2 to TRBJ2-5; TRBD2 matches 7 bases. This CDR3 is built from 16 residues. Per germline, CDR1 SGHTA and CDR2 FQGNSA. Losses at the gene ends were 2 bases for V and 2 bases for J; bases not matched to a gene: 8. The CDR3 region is CASSLFGLAVQETQYF. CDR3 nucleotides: TGTGCCAGCAGCTTATTCGGCCTAGCGGTACAAGAGACCCAGTACTTC.

The CDR3 DNA reads TGTGCCAGCAGCGTAGGAGGTTTCTATGGCTACACCTTC. Translating gives CASSVGGFYGYTF. This chain joins TRBV9 and TRBJ1-2; no clear D. CDR3 length equals 13 residues. Trimming cost V 0 bases and J 4 bases, with 7 bases left between them. The V gene's germline CDR1 is SGDLS and CDR2 YYNGEE.

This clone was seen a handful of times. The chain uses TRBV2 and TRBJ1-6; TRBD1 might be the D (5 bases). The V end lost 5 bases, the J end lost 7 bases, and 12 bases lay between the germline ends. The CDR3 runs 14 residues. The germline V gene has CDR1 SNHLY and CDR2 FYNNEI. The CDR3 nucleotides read TGTGCCAGCAGTCGGGGACCCCTGAATTCACCCCTCCACTTT. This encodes CASSRGPLNSPLHF. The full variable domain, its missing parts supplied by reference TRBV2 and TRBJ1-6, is EPEVTQTPSHQVTQMGQEVILRCVPISNHLYFYWYRQILGQKVEFLVSFYNNEISEKSEIFDDQFSVERPDGSNFTLKIRSTKLEDSAMYFCASSRGPLNSPLHFGNGTRLTVT.

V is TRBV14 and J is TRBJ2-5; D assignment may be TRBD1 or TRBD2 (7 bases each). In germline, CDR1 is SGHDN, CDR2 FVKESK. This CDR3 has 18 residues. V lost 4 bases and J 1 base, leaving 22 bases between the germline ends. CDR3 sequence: CASSLPPGGEWGQETQYF. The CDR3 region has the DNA TGTGCCAGCAGCCTCCCACCAGGGGGGGAGTGGGGCCAAGAGACCCAGTACTTC.

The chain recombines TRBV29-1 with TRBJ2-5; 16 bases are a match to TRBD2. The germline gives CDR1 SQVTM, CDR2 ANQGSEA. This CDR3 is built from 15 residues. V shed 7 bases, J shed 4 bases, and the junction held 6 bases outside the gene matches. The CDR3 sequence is CSALGLAGGRETQYF. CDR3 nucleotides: TGCAGCGCTTTGGGACTAGCGGGGGGGAGAGAGACCCAGTACTTC. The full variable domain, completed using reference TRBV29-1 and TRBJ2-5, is SAVISQKPSRDICQRGTSLTIQCQVDSQVTMMFWYRQQPGQSLTLIATANQGSEATYESGFVIDKFPISRPNLTFSTLTVSNMSPEDSSIYLCSALGLAGGRETQYFGPGTRLLVL.

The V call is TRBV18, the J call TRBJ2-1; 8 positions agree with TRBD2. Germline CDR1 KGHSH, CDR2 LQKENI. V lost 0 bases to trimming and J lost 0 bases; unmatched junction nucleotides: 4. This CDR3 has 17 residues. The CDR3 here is CASSPPNSGSSYNEQFF. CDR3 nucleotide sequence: TGTGCCAGCTCACCACCGAACAGCGGGAGCTCCTACAATGAGCAGTTCTTC.

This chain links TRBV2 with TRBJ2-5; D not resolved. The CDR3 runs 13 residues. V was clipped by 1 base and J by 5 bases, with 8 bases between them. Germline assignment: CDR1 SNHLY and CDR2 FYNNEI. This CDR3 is CASSEEVGETQYF. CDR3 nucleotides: TGTGCCAGCAGTGAAGAGGTTGGGGAGACCCAGTACTTC. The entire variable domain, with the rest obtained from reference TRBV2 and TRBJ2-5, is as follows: EPEVTQTPSHQVTQMGQEVILRCVPISNHLYFYWYRQILGQKVEFLVSFYNNEISEKSEIFDDQFSVERPDGSNFTLKIRSTKLEDSAMYFCASSEEVGETQYFGPGTRLLVL.

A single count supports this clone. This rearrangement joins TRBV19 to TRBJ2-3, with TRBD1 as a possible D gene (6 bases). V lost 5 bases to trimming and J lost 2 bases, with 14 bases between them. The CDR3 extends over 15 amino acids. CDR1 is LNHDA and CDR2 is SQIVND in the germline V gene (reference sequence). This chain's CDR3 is CASSARDISTDTQYF. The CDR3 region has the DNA TGTGCCAGTAGTGCCCGGGACATCTCCACAGATACGCAGTATTTT.

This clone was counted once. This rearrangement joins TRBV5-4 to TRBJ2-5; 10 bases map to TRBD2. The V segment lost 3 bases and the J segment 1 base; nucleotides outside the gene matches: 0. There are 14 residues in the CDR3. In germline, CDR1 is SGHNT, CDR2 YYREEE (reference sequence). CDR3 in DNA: TGTGCCAGCAGCTGGACTAGCGGCCAAGAGACCCAGTACTTC. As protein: CASSWTSGQETQYF.

In DNA, the CDR3 is TGCGCCAGCAGCCAAGGGGTTCTTTTTTCCTACAATGAGCAGTTCTTC. It is translated as CASSQGVLFSYNEQFF. The chain links TRBV4-1 to TRBJ2-1; D unclear. The V end was cut by 1 base, the J end by 1 base, with 11 bases between. CDR1 is MGHRA and CDR2 is YSYEKL in the germline V gene. CDR3 length: 16 residues.

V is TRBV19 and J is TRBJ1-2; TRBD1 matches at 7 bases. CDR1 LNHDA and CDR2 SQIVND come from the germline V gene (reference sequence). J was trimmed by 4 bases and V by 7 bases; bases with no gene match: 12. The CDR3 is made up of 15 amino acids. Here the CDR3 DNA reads TGTGCCAGTAACAACCGGGACAGCTACCTCTATGGCTACACCTTC. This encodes CASNNRDSYLYGYTF.

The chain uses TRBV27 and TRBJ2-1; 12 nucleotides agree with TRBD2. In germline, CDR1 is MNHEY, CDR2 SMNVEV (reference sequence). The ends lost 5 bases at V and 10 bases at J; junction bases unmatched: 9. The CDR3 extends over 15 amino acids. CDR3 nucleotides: TGTGCCAGCAGTCCGGGACTAGCGGGCGAGAGGGAGCAGTTCTTC. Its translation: CASSPGLAGEREQFF.

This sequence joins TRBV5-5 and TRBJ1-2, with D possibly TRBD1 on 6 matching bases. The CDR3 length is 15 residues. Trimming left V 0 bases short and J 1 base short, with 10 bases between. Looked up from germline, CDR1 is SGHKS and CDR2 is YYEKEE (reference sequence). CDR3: CASSLAPGDNYGYTF. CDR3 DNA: TGTGCCAGCAGCTTGGCGCCAGGGGATAACTATGGCTACACCTTC.

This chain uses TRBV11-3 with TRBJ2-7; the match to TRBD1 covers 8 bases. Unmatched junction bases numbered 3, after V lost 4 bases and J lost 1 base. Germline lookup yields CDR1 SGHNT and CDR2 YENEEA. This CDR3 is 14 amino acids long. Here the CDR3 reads CASSSGTGSYEQYF. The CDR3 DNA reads TGTGCCAGCAGCTCCGGGACAGGTTCCTACGAGCAGTACTTC.

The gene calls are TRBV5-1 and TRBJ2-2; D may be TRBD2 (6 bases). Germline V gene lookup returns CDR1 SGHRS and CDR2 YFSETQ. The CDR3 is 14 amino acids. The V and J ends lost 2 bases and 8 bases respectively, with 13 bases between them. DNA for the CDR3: TGCGCCAGCAGCTTCAGGAGCGGGCCTGGGGAGCTGTTTTTT. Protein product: CASSFRSGPGELFF.

CDR3 loop: CASSRTSGSYEQYF. The CDR3 nucleotides are TGTGCCAGCAGCAGGACTAGCGGGAGTTACGAGCAGTACTTC. J is TRBJ2-7 and V is TRBV7-2; 13 bases align to TRBD2. The germline V gene encodes CDR1 SGHTA and CDR2 FQGNSA. The CDR3 spans 14 residues. Trimming cost V 5 bases and J 4 bases; bases outside gene matches: 2.

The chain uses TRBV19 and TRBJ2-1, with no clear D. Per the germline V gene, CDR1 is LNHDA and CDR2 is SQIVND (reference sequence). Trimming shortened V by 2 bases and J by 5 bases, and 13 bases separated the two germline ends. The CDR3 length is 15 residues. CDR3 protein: CASSILPRLNNEQFF. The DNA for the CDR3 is TGTGCCAGTAGTATACTCCCCCGTTTGAACAATGAGCAGTTCTTC.

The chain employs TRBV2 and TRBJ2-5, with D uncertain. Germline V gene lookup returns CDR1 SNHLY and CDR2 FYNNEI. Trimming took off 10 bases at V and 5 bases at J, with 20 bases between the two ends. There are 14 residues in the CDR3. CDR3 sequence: CATLKETAGETQYF. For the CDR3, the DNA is TGTGCCACCCTAAAAGAGACCGCCGGCGAGACCCAGTACTTC.

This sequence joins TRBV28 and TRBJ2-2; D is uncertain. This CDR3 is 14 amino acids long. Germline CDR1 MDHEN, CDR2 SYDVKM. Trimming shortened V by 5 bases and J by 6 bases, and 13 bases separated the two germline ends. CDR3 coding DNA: TGTGCCAGCAGTCCGACAACTGTGGCCGGGGAGCTGTTTTTT. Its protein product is CASSPTTVAGELFF.

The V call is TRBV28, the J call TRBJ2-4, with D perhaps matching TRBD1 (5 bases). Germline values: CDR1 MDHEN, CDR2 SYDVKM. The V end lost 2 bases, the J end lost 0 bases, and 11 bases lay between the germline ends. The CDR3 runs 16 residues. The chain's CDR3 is CASSLPRQLAKNIQYF. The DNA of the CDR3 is TGTGCCAGCAGTTTACCACGACAGTTAGCCAAAAACATTCAGTACTTC.

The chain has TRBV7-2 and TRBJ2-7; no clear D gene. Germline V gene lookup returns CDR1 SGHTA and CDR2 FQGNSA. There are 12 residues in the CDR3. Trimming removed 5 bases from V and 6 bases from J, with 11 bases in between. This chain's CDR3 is CASSPLNREQYF. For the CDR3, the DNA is TGTGCCAGCAGCCCCCTAAACCGCGAGCAGTACTTC.

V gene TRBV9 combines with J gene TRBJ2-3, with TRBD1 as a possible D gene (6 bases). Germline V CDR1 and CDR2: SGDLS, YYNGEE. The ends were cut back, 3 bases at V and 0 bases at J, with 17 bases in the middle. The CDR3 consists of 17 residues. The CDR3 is CASSARTARFSTDTQYF. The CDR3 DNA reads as TGTGCCAGCAGCGCCAGGACAGCCCGATTTAGCACAGATACGCAGTATTTT.

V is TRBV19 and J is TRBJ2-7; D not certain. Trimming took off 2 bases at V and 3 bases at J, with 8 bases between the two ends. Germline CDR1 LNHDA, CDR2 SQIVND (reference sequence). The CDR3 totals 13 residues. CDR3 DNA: TGTGCCAGTAGTATATCTGGGGACTACGAGCAGTACTTC. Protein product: CASSISGDYEQYF. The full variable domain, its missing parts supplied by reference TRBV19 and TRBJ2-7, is DGGITQSPKYLFRKEGQNVTLSCEQNLNHDAMYWYRQDPGQGLRLIYYSQIVNDFQKGDIAEGYSVSREKKESFPLTVTSAQKNPTAFYLCASSISGDYEQYFGPGTRLTVT.

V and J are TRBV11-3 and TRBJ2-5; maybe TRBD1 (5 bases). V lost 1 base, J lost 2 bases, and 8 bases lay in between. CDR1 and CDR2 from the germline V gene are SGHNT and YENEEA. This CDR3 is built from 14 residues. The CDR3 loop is CASSLATDQETQYF. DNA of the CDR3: TGTGCCAGCAGCTTAGCGACAGATCAAGAGACCCAGTACTTC.